This T cell receptor beta chain was identified in a study of cytomegalovirus exposure and HLA in healthy donors (dated by TCRdb to about 2017). At the level of the whole study: In an earlier analysis of approximately 640 of the donors, about 260 Gb of sequence data and 117 million unique TCR beta sequences from roughly 180 million T cells were reported. Because of strong linkage in the cohort, roughly five DR-DQ haplotypes were treated as single units for association and clustering. To decide whether each TCR beta V gene segment behaved as functional or pseudogenic, an earlier analysis of approximately 590 of the donors relied on high-throughput TCR beta sequencing. Besides the first cohort of roughly 660 subjects, a separate validation cohort made up of over a hundred different subjects was used. Rather than drawing on any new phenotypic data, the later analysis identified candidate immune exposures from TCR beta sequences and the way those sequences occurred across donors. Among the roughly 400 genotyped donors, 75% to 90% belonged to the genetic ancestry cluster associated with self-reported Caucasian donors. A later analysis re-analyzed previously published TCR beta repertoires from approximately 670 donors and added high-resolution HLA genotyping to study TCR occurrence patterns. Typing coverage varied by locus: roughly 620-630 donors for A, B, C, DRB1 and DQB1; roughly 560 for DQA1; about 590 for DPA1; more than 450 for DPB1. Every discovery cohort repertoire had been produced on one sequencing platform. The T cell repertoires of 666 subjects were profiled by immunosequencing and related to cytomegalovirus serostatus. An early release covering some 640 HLA-typed donors comprised about 300 gigabases of sequencing data and around 80 million unique TCR sequences. Both class I and class II loci were covered by HLA typing, at four-digit resolution. The study aimed to test whether signatures of past pathogen exposure could be identified by cataloging public T cell receptors. Donor age, sex, ethnicity and CMV serostatus were collected together with the repertoire data. Across 300 to 500 genotyped donors of the cohort, an average of about 240,000 unique TCR beta nucleotide sequences per donor were sequenced, and about a sixth of those sequences were non-productive. Genome-wide SNP genotypes for about three fifths of the 666 donors were used in a later genetic analysis, which treated that subset as a discovery cohort. To predict cytomegalovirus infection status, the study brought together high-throughput TCR immunosequencing, statistical association of individual TCRs with disease status, and machine learning. What the work shows at the level of the full study, not this receptor alone: Because the 87-base-pair reads could not distinguish some IMGT-functional V segments, including TRBV6-2 and TRBV6-3, those segments were excluded. The only immune exposure information available for the cohort was CMV serostatus. At a false discovery rate of 0.05, a later analysis linked about 17,000 TCR beta sequences to specific HLA alleles. In an earlier analysis of more than 500 of the donors, most TCR beta V segments appeared in productive rearrangements about 90% or about 30% of the time, broadly matching IMGT annotations. Assigning TCR associations to individual alleles was difficult when HLA alleles, especially DR and DQ, strongly co-occurred. In the study, some 160 TCR beta chains were listed as associated with cytomegalovirus. Compared with the approximately 600-donor mean, donors in an Asian-associated ancestry cluster had fewer N-insertions in productive TCRs, according to a later genetic analysis. The sequencing pipeline was judged likely to have produced a cluster of highly shared sequence variants as a technical artifact. Because HLA typing was unavailable for some donors at each locus, only the typed subset was used in association tests. Linkage disequilibrium might explain the correlated functional status among segregating V segments, but an unknown experimental factor could not be excluded. The presence/absence analyses assumed that sequencing depth was roughly uniform across donors, and that assumption may not be true. In a later analysis, most CMV-associated TCR beta chains were found to appear HLA-restricted, with HLA associations seemingly driven largely by CMV exposure. Compared with equally common non-associated chains, HLA-associated TCR beta chains in a later analysis were more clonally expanded and had lower generation probabilities. In this cohort, only TCR beta chains were sequenced, and detectable features were limited by the absence of alpha or paired-chain data. Most TCR sequences were seen in very few donors, while some public TCRs were found in many individuals. Several of the top co-occurrence clusters appeared to be linked to parvovirus B19, influenza, CMV and Epstein-Barr virus, according to a later analysis. In vitro tests confirmed that a few of the cytomegalovirus-associated TCR beta chains recognize cytomegalovirus antigens. A later genetic analysis associated a missense DCLRE1C variant with V-gene and J-gene trimming of TCR beta chains, and an independent cohort replicated the association. Because counts were too low, roughly 18 rarely observed V segments, including chromosome 9 orphons, were left out of the earlier analysis of 500 to 650 of the donors. A further reported finding was that TCR beta sequences accurately predicted the HLA-A and HLA-B alleles for most subjects in the first cohort. The authors suggested that the approach could potentially be generalized to other disease states and immunological phenotypes. In both the original and validation cohorts, the classifier was reported to diagnose cytomegalovirus status with high specificity and sensitivity. In a later analysis, the rate of TCR association differed among HLA loci, with DRB1 alleles having the most associated TCRs and HLA-C alleles having the fewest.

As encoded in the germline V gene (reference sequence), CDR1 is SGHKS while CDR2 is YYEKEE. The V end loses 0 bases and the J end loses 5 bases, and a stretch of 12 bases separates them. The CDR3 sequence holds 15 residues, the cysteine and phenylalanine included. Only the CDR3 region is kept as DNA, spanning 45 bases read in frame from base 1. Concerning this clone itself: Which antigen it targets is not known. No base quality values were provided; no much bigger clone lies one nucleotide off.

The cohort was made up of 500 to 850 healthy bone marrow donors. At the time of sampling, every cohort member was nominally healthy, though immune exposures that went unrecorded were likely present. The donor tested CMV seronegative and was one of the 352 seronegative cohort members. A peripheral blood sample was collected from each donor, and TCR beta sequencing was performed on peripheral blood mononuclear cells. The Qiagen DNeasy Blood Extraction Kit was used to extract genomic DNA from the blood cell samples. Receptor libraries were prepared by the immunoSEQ multiplex PCR assay. For the multiplex PCR, a mixture combining 60 forward primers for TCR Vbeta segments and 13 reverse primers for TCR Jbeta segments was used. Amplification of the CDR3 region of rearranged TCR beta genes was performed with a multiplex PCR assay on genomic DNA. On the Illumina HiSeq System, the amplified TCR beta libraries were sequenced as 87-base-pair reads. The paper's data handling went like this. In a later analysis, tens of millions of unique TCR beta chains were counted across the roughly 670 repertoires, and approximately 9.9 million of these chains were shared by at least two donors. Raw reads were error-corrected and collapsed into unique sequences with a nearest-neighbor algorithm that merged closely related sequences to remove PCR and sequencing errors. CDR3 sequences were aligned to IMGT reference sequences to assign V, D and J gene segments. For a sequence to be retained, at least a six-nucleotide match to both a V gene segment and a J gene segment was required. A rearrangement counted as productive if the CDR3 had no stop codons and remained in frame with V and J, and every other rearrangement counted as non-productive. Following IMGT convention, CDR3 was defined as the stretch from the second conserved V-encoded cysteine up to the conserved J-encoded phenylalanine. The earlier analysis of some 550 of the donors excluded any sequence lacking an unambiguous match to a single V gene segment. In an earlier analysis of more than 500 of the donors, a V segment was called functional when productive rearrangements were above 56.7%, and segregating when the standard deviation between donors exceeded 5%. A statistical classification framework was built for diagnosing cytomegalovirus status from the catalog of TCR beta chain sequences. In a later analysis, V and J genes were assigned by comparing TCR nucleotide sequences against IMGT/GENE-DB human TR gene sequences. Using the TCRdist pipeline, a later analysis assigned CDR3 sequences along with most-parsimonious VDJ recombination scenarios. In a later analysis, each TCR beta chain was defined by its CDR3 amino acid sequence together with its V-gene family, and reads without a unique V-gene family were excluded. As a way to deal with suspected cross-contamination and a sequencing artifact, a later analysis dropped under 600 nucleotide sequences that were highly shared and had low generation probability. In a later analysis, a clonal expansion index for each public chain was calculated from normalized within-repertoire ranks of inferred template counts. A later analysis computed generation probabilities with a VDJ recombination model fitted to out-of-frame rearrangements, and checked the results against IGoR. Hypergeometric tests were used in a later analysis to score TCR-TCR, TCR-HLA and TCR-CMV co-occurrence, with a repertoire-size bias correction applied to the TCR pairs. A later analysis estimated false discovery rates by permuting HLA or CMV assignments 20 times. In a later analysis, co-occurring TCRs were grouped using DBSCAN, and TCRdist sequence similarity was added for clustering within HLA-allele-positive subsets. Repertoires with fewer than 30,000 or more than 120,000 public chains were left out of co-occurrence clustering, as were about 5 repertoires with anomalous nucleotide sharing. Not all clones reach the TCRdb copy of this immuneACCESS table, which keeps in-frame sequences only. Checked studies attribute under half of the gap to unresolved V genes and leave the rest unexplained. Clone size and the V and J calls come from that table; the DNA yielded D and trimming. The sample has 74,000 or so clones on record, around 63% of them singletons. The ten most abundant clones make up around 1.9% of the sample.

The rearrangement combines TRBV5-5 with TRBJ1-5; TRBD1 is possibly the D segment (6 matching bases). Sequences were obtained from PBMCs. This TCR came from a woman aged 25 to 39 in good health and CMV-seronegative. The nucleotide sequence reads as follows: TGTGCCAGCAGCTTGGAAGGGAGGGGGGATCAGCCCCAGCATTTT. This yields the protein CASSLEGRGDQPQHF.